The 28 T cell receptor beta chains presented below share a single source sample, sequenced in a study of T-cell memory formation after mild COVID-19. TCRdb processed the 5' RACE reads anew with MiXCR; each CDR3 protein has one entry. Of 58,000 or so distinct CDR3 sequences listed, 28% were seen once; the top ten hold approximately 43%. The sequencing input was PBMCs or a T cell subset sorted from them (not recorded which). The receptors originated from a man younger than 30 who had mild COVID-19 (a few samples of this study predate the infection). Cell type and time point are not known.

Only a few counts were recorded for this clonotype. V is TRBV6-5 and J is TRBJ1-2; 10 bases are shared with TRBD1. The J segment lost 5 bases and the V segment lost 2 bases, leaving 5 bases of the junction unmatched. This CDR3 contains 15 residues. The germline V gene has CDR1 MNHEY and CDR2 SVGAGI. The CDR3 region is CASSYRGQGWYGYTF. The CDR3 nucleotides read TGTGCCAGCAGTTACAGGGGACAGGGGTGGTATGGCTACACCTTC.

This clonotype was seen more than once but under ten times. The V and J genes are TRBV10-2 and TRBJ2-4; the D gene could be TRBD1 or TRBD2 (6 bases each). Germline V gene sequence: CDR1 WSHSY, CDR2 SAAADI. V was pared by 8 bases and J by 6 bases, with 8 bases between. CDR3 length equals 11 residues. CDR3 loop: CASEGGNIQYF. Here the CDR3 DNA reads TGCGCCAGCGAGGGGGGAAACATTCAGTACTTC.

This chain connects TRBV6-5 to TRBJ2-5; no clear D. Trimming stripped 0 bases from V and 1 base from J, with 15 bases between. CDR1 and CDR2 (germline): MNHEY, SVGAGI. This CDR3 is built from 17 residues. CDR3 loop: CASSYSVSSVSQETQYF. The CDR3, as DNA: TGTGCCAGCAGTTACTCGGTGTCGTCAGTCAGCCAAGAGACCCAGTACTTC.

This clonotype was seen a few times. V usage is TRBV24-1 and J usage is TRBJ2-1; D possibly uses TRBD1 or TRBD2 (6 bases each). Germline V gives CDR1 KGHDR, CDR2 SFDVKD. CDR3 length equals 13 residues. V lost 5 bases and J 5 bases, leaving 9 bases between the germline ends. The CDR3 DNA reads as TGTGCCACCAGTGCGGGGGCGGACAATGAGCAGTTCTTC. It specifies CATSAGADNEQFF.

This clonotype was seen a handful of times. This rearrangement joins TRBV20-1 to TRBJ2-1, with D possibly being TRBD2 (5 bases). The germline CDR1 and CDR2 sequences are DFQATT and SNEGSKA (reference sequence). V was shortened by 6 bases and J by 7 bases, with 16 bases between the two germline ends. This CDR3 spans 13 amino acids. Here the CDR3 reads CSARRPSGNEQFF. The CDR3, as DNA: TGCAGTGCCCGCCGGCCCTCGGGAAATGAGCAGTTCTTC.

This clonotype was seen only a few times. This sequence joins TRBV20-1 and TRBJ2-7; D is undetermined. With 6 bases removed from V and 0 bases from J, the gap between germline ends came to 15 bases. Germline V gene lookup returns CDR1 DFQATT and CDR2 SNEGSKA (reference sequence). This CDR3 region has 14 residues. CDR3 in amino acids: CSATGPASSYEQYF. The CDR3 nucleotides are TGCAGTGCAACCGGCCCGGCAAGCTCCTACGAGCAGTACTTC.

The chain joins TRBV18 to TRBJ2-4; no firm D call. V lost 0 bases and J 0 bases, leaving 3 bases between the germline ends. Germline loops: CDR1 KGHSH, CDR2 LQKENI. The CDR3 runs 14 residues. CDR3 region: CASSPPLAKNIQYF. The CDR3 coding sequence is TGTGCCAGCTCACCACCATTAGCCAAAAACATTCAGTACTTC.

This sequence joins TRBV7-9 and TRBJ2-1, with TRBD1 matching over 7 bases. Germline-derived CDR1 and CDR2 are SEHNR and FQNEAQ (reference sequence). V shed 5 bases and J 8 bases; nucleotides not matched to a gene: 12. This CDR3 region has 15 residues. DNA for the CDR3: TGTGCCAGCAGCCCCCGACAGGGCAGGGACCATGAGCAGTTCTTC. Residues: CASSPRQGRDHEQFF. The full variable domain, its missing parts supplied by reference TRBV7-9 and TRBJ2-1, is DTGVSQNPRHKITKRGQNVTFRCDPISEHNRLYWYRQTLGQGPEFLTYFQNEAQLEKSRLLSDRFSAERPKGSFSTLEIQRTEQGDSAMYLCASSPRQGRDHEQFFGPGTRLTVL.

The V call is TRBV10-3, the J call TRBJ2-6; TRBD1 agrees at 10 bases. Trimming at V came to 2 bases and at J to 1 base, leaving 8 bases not matched to a gene. Germline V gene lookup returns CDR1 ENHRY and CDR2 SYGVKD. The CDR3 has 19 residues. This CDR3 reads CAISEPPGQGPSGANVLTF. CDR3 nucleotide sequence: TGTGCCATCAGTGAGCCTCCGGGACAGGGGCCATCTGGGGCCAACGTCCTGACTTTC.

This clonotype was seen a handful of times. The chain recombines TRBV6-2 or TRBV6-3 with TRBJ2-7; D gene unclear. The V gene's germline CDR1 is MNHEY and CDR2 SVGEGT. V lost 0 bases to trimming and J lost 0 bases, with 12 bases between them. CDR3 length: 16 residues. In DNA, the CDR3 is TGTGCCAGCAGTTACTCGCTGTCGTCAAGCTCCTACGAGCAGTACGTC. Encoded protein: CASSYSLSSSSYEQYV.

In its sample, this clonotype was seen a few times. The J gene is TRBJ2-7, the V gene TRBV4-3; tentative D call: TRBD2 (5 bases). The germline V and J ends were trimmed by 0 bases and 2 bases, with 14 bases remaining between them. This CDR3 has 16 residues. Germline CDR1 and CDR2: LGHNA and YSLEER. The CDR3 reads CASSQESAPTTYEQYF. In DNA, the CDR3 is TGCGCCAGCAGCCAAGAGAGCGCACCGACTACCTACGAGCAGTACTTC.

This clonotype was seen a handful of times. The gene calls are TRBV28 and TRBJ1-1, with 11 positions matching TRBD1. Germline assignment: CDR1 MDHEN and CDR2 SYDVKM. The V gene end was trimmed by 3 bases and the J gene end by 5 bases; junction bases not matched to a gene: 8. This CDR3 comprises 16 residues. The CDR3 nucleotides read TGTGCCAGCAGTTTCTACGGGACAGGGGGTGGTACTGAAGCTTTCTTT. Residues: CASSFYGTGGGTEAFF.

The gene calls are TRBV7-8 and TRBJ2-7; D perhaps matches TRBD2 (5 bases). The CDR3 extends over 14 amino acids. Germline CDR1 and CDR2: SGHVS and FQNEAQ. V dropped 2 bases and J dropped 2 bases, with 10 bases sitting between them. The CDR3 loop is CASSLRETAYEQYF. The DNA of the CDR3 is TGTGCCAGCAGCTTAAGGGAGACCGCCTACGAGCAGTACTTC.

The chain employs TRBV27 and TRBJ1-6, with TRBD1 as a possible D gene (6 bases). From germline, CDR1 is MNHEY and CDR2 SMNVEV (reference sequence). The CDR3 has 14 residues. The germline V and J ends were trimmed by 2 bases and 8 bases, with 10 bases remaining between them. The CDR3 sequence: CASSLARGYSPLHF. As DNA, the CDR3 is TGTGCCAGCAGTTTAGCCAGGGGATATTCACCCCTCCACTTT.

This sequence joins TRBV19 and TRBJ2-1; tentatively, D is TRBD1 (5 bases). V lost 10 bases and J lost 9, with 10 bases in between. The CDR3 is 10 residues long. Germline V gene lookup returns CDR1 LNHDA and CDR2 SQIVND (reference sequence). This CDR3 reads CATQQGEQFF. CDR3 coding DNA: TGTGCCACTCAGCAGGGTGAGCAGTTCTTC.

The V gene is TRBV27, the J gene TRBJ2-1; D tentatively reads TRBD1 or TRBD2 (6 bases each). The germline gives CDR1 MNHEY, CDR2 SMNVEV (reference sequence). The CDR3 has 15 residues. Between the trimmed V and J ends, which lost 2 bases and 3 bases, there was a span of 11 bases. The CDR3 nucleotides are TGTGCCAGCAGTTTAGACGGGGGCGACTACAATGAGCAGTTCTTC. This encodes CASSLDGGDYNEQFF.

This clonotype was picked up a small number of times. The chain links TRBV20-1 to TRBJ1-1; TRBD1 matches at 7 bases. Germline V gene sequence: CDR1 DFQATT, CDR2 SNEGSKA (reference sequence). The J segment lost 1 base and the V segment lost 7 bases, leaving 3 bases of the junction unmatched. This CDR3 spans 12 amino acids. CDR3 residues: CSVRTGNTEAFF. In nucleotides, the CDR3 is TGCAGTGTTCGGACAGGGAACACTGAAGCTTTCTTT.

The CDR3 spells CASSLGRGKNEQYF. The CDR3 DNA is TGCGCCAGCAGCTTAGGCAGGGGGAAGAACGAGCAGTACTTC. The rearrangement joins TRBV5-1 to TRBJ2-7; the match to TRBD1 covers 7 bases. Per the germline V gene, CDR1 is SGHRS and CDR2 is YFSETQ. The CDR3 extends over 14 amino acids. The V segment lost 2 bases and the J segment 5 bases; nucleotides outside the gene matches: 7.

The rearrangement joins TRBV7-2 to TRBJ1-1; TRBD1 matches at 9 bases. The CDR3 totals 14 residues. Germline V CDR1 and CDR2: SGHTA, FQGNSA. V was pared by 4 bases and J by 3 bases, with 3 bases of the junction left unmatched. CDR3 loop: CASSWDREHTEAFF. The CDR3, as DNA: TGTGCCAGCAGCTGGGACAGGGAACACACTGAAGCTTTCTTT. The full variable domain, with the rest looked up from reference TRBV7-2 and TRBJ1-1, is GAGVSQSPSNKVTEKGKDVELRCDPISGHTALYWYRQSLGQGLEFLIYFQGNSAPDKSGLPSDRFSAERTGGSVSTLTIQRTQQEDSAVYLCASSWDREHTEAFFGQGTRLTVV.

The V and J genes are TRBV24-1 and TRBJ1-2; D unresolved. Germline V gives CDR1 KGHDR, CDR2 SFDVKD. This CDR3 has 19 amino acids. V was clipped by 10 bases and J by 5 bases, with 34 bases between them. The CDR3: CATHRKITTTITGSYGYTF. The CDR3 nucleotides read TGTGCCACGCATAGGAAAATTACTACGACAATCACCGGGTCTTATGGCTACACCTTC.

In this sample, this clonotype turned up a few times. The J gene is TRBJ1-1, the V gene TRBV5-1; possible D gene TRBD1, 5 bases. This CDR3 is built from 15 residues. V dropped 4 bases and J dropped 1 base, with 14 bases sitting between them. Germline values: CDR1 SGHRS, CDR2 YFSETQ. Here the CDR3 reads CASSNIGGENTEAFF. The CDR3 region has the DNA TGCGCCAGCAGCAACATCGGGGGTGAGAACACTGAAGCTTTCTTT.

This clonotype was detected only a few times. The chain couples TRBV12-3 or TRBV12-4 to TRBJ2-2; tentative D call: TRBD1 (5 bases). Trimming cost V 6 bases and J 2 bases, with 13 bases left between them. The CDR3 consists of 15 residues. The CDR3 DNA is TGTGCCAGCAGAGAACTGACAGCTAACACCGGGGAGCTGTTTTTT. Translating gives CASRELTANTGELFF.

The chain couples TRBV7-9 to TRBJ1-2; D uncertain. CDR1 is SEHNR and CDR2 is FQNEAQ in the germline V gene (reference sequence). V was pared by 6 bases and J by 6 bases, with 14 bases between. The CDR3 is made up of 13 amino acids. The CDR3 DNA sequence: TGTGCCAGCAGGGGTTTCTCCGTGGATGGCTACACCTTC. This gives the protein CASRGFSVDGYTF. The full variable domain, with the rest looked up from reference TRBV7-9 and TRBJ1-2, is DTGVSQNPRHKITKRGQNVTFRCDPISEHNRLYWYRQTLGQGPEFLTYFQNEAQLEKSRLLSDRFSAERPKGSFSTLEIQRTEQGDSAMYLCASRGFSVDGYTFGSGTRLTVV.

This clonotype has just a few counts. The chain recombines TRBV11-2 with TRBJ2-5; the D is unclear. The CDR3 is 14 residues long. Germline V gives CDR1 SGHAT, CDR2 FQNNGV. V lost 2 bases, J lost 5 bases, and 12 bases lay in between. CDR3 sequence: CASSLFGRKETQYF. CDR3 DNA sequence: TGTGCCAGCAGCTTATTCGGCAGAAAGGAGACCCAGTACTTC.

The chain employs TRBV4-1 and TRBJ2-3; TRBD2 matches at 7 bases. The V gene end was trimmed by 3 bases and the J gene end by 3 bases; junction bases not matched to a gene: 3. Germline V gives CDR1 MGHRA, CDR2 YSYEKL. This CDR3 has 14 residues. This CDR3 reads CASSQRGGTDTQYF. Written as DNA, the CDR3 is TGCGCCAGCAGCCAGAGGGGAGGGACAGATACGCAGTATTTT.

This clonotype has a handful of counts. The chain uses TRBV9 and TRBJ2-7, with D perhaps assigned TRBD1 or TRBD2 (6 bases each). Looked up from germline, CDR1 is SGDLS and CDR2 is YYNGEE. The CDR3 has 16 residues. V lost 1 base and J 4 bases, leaving 18 bases between the germline ends. CDR3 protein: CASSVSYRVEGYEQYF. The DNA of the CDR3 is TGTGCCAGCAGCGTATCTTACAGGGTGGAGGGATACGAGCAGTACTTC.

This rearrangement joins TRBV7-2 to TRBJ2-3; 8 nucleotides agree with TRBD2. Germline V gives CDR1 SGHTA, CDR2 FQGNSA. V lost 3 bases to trimming and J lost 4 bases; unmatched junction nucleotides: 12. The CDR3 length is 17 residues. The CDR3 nucleotides read TGTGCCAGCAGCTTCCATCGGGGGGGTGGCCCATCAGATACGCAGTATTTT. Translated, it gives CASSFHRGGGPSDTQYF. The variable domain in full, completed from reference TRBV7-2 and TRBJ2-3, reads GAGVSQSPSNKVTEKGKDVELRCDPISGHTALYWYRQSLGQGLEFLIYFQGNSAPDKSGLPSDRFSAERTGGSVSTLTIQRTQQEDSAVYLCASSFHRGGGPSDTQYFGPGTRLTVL.

The chain joins TRBV5-5 to TRBJ2-7, with a weak D call TRBD1 (5 bases). This CDR3 has 14 amino acids. CDR1 and CDR2 (germline): SGHKS, YYEKEE (reference sequence). V was shortened by 1 base and J by 5 bases, with 13 bases between the two germline ends. CDR3: CASSLIPGLHEQYV. DNA of the CDR3: TGTGCCAGCAGCTTGATTCCAGGGCTCCACGAGCAGTACGTC.